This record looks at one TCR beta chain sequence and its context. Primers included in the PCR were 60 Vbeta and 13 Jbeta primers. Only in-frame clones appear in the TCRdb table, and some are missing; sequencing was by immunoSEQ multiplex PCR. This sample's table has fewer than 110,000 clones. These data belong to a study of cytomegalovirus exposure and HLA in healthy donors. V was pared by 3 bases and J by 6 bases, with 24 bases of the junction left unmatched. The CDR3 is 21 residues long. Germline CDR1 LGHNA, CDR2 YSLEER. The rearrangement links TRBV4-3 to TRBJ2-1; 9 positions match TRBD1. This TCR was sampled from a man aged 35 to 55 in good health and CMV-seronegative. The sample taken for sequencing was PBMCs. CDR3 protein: CASSQRGQQGAIVNVFNEQFF. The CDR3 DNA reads TGCGCCAGCAGCCAGAGAGGACAACAGGGGGCGATTGTCAATGTTTTCAATGAGCAGTTCTTC.